The clone carrying this TCR beta chain was found a few times. Its antigen is undetermined. The source of the sample is a study of cytomegalovirus exposure and HLA in healthy donors. Study-level results: Several of the most significant clusters were apparently associated with common viral pathogens in a later analysis. Researchers catalogued approximately 160 TCR beta chains as cytomegalovirus-associated.

Donors counted as nominally healthy when sampled, yet unrecorded immune exposures were likely. Primers included in the PCR were 60 Vbeta and 13 Jbeta primers. Only in-frame clones appear in the TCRdb table, and some are missing; sequencing was by immunoSEQ multiplex PCR. The repertoire includes some 180,000 clones, around three quarters of them detected once, and roughly 2% sits in the top ten. The J segment lost 4 bases and the V segment lost 4 bases, leaving 4 bases of the junction unmatched. There are 13 residues in the CDR3. Germline V gene data show CDR1 as SNHLY and CDR2 as FYNNEI. The sequenced material came from PBMCs. The chain combines TRBV2 with TRBJ2-7; TRBD1 aligns across 7 bases. The receptor's source is a woman in her 30s in good health and CMV-seronegative. This chain's CDR3 is CASSATTGYEQYF. CDR3 DNA sequence: TGTGCCAGCAGTGCTACGACAGGGTACGAGCAGTACTTC.